This T cell receptor beta chain is from a study of cytomegalovirus exposure and HLA in healthy donors. Comments on this clone: The antigen is undetermined.

This PCR relied on a set of 60 Vbeta primers and 13 Jbeta primers. The table came from immunoSEQ multiplex PCR; TCRdb's copy has only in-frame clones and leaves some out. This sample's clone table lists 50,000 to 55,000 clones. Points from the study as a whole: When analyzed later, the rates of TCR association showed variation by HLA locus, with DRB1 the most and HLA-C the fewest. The presence/absence work took it that sequencing depth was about the same across donors. In a later analysis, compared with equally common non-associated chains, HLA-associated beta chains were more expanded.

The TCR sequence derives from a woman aged 60 to 75 in good health and CMV-seropositive. The sample was PBMCs.

CDR3 DNA: TGCGCCAGCAGCTTGATTCGAGAGACCCAGTACTTC. Translated: CASSLIRETQYF. The V gene is TRBV5-1, the J gene TRBJ2-5; no reliable D call. CDR3 size: 12 residues. V was clipped by 1 base and J by 4 bases, with 5 bases between them. The germline gives CDR1 SGHRS, CDR2 YFSETQ.